Listed below are T cell receptor beta chains from one sample, sequenced in a study of T-cell reconstitution after alpha-beta-depleted transplantation in children. TCRdb reprocessed the PCR reads with MiXCR, giving one entry per CDR3 protein. The repertoire holds roughly 500,000 distinct CDR3 sequences, with approximately 10% as singletons. This specimen was PBMCs, taken before TCRalphabeta/CD19-depleted stem cell transplant. The receptors derive from a child under 10 years old with inherited bone marrow failure, due to receive a stem cell transplant. Each CDR3 is given with its conserved first and last residue. Size is omitted from some rows. Given values are once, few, many or a class for expanded clones.

j_gene: TRBJ1-2; v_gene: TRBV4-3; abundance: NA; CDR3aa: CASSQDGGFFRHGYTF
j_gene: TRBJ1-2; v_gene: TRBV12-3/TRBV12-4; abundance: few; CDR3aa: CASSRNLGDPIYGYTF
j_gene: TRBJ2-1; v_gene: TRBV7-2; abundance: many; CDR3aa: CASSLVVSSGIDEQFF
j_gene: TRBJ2-3; v_gene: TRBV5-1; abundance: many; CDR3aa: CASIGQMGTDTQYF
j_gene: TRBJ2-7; v_gene: TRBV5-1; abundance: many; CDR3aa: CASSSTSGSIEQYF
j_gene: TRBJ2-3; v_gene: TRBV23-1; abundance: few; CDR3aa: CASSQKIGTADTQYF
j_gene: TRBJ2-7; v_gene: TRBV29-1; abundance: NA; CDR3aa: CSVDLGPEGEQYF
j_gene: TRBJ2-1; v_gene: TRBV19; abundance: NA; CDR3aa: CASRVQGFYNEQFF
j_gene: TRBJ2-3; v_gene: TRBV7-2; abundance: once; CDR3aa: CASSLVGGLQYF
j_gene: TRBJ2-7; v_gene: TRBV18; abundance: NA; CDR3aa: CASSYHRAGGYEQYF
j_gene: TRBJ2-1; v_gene: TRBV4-3; abundance: NA; CDR3aa: CASSQDQLAGGLYNEQFF
j_gene: TRBJ2-2; v_gene: TRBV4-3; abundance: many; CDR3aa: CASSQEWNTGELFF
j_gene: TRBJ2-3; v_gene: TRBV4-3; abundance: few; CDR3aa: CASSQGTGSSDTQYF
j_gene: TRBJ2-6; v_gene: TRBV29-1; abundance: many; CDR3aa: CSVEVGGSSGANVLTF
j_gene: TRBJ2-5; v_gene: TRBV9; abundance: few; CDR3aa: CASSVASGDKGPRETQYF
j_gene: TRBJ2-5; v_gene: TRBV11-2; abundance: once; CDR3aa: CASSPFPGQGKETQYF
j_gene: TRBJ2-1; v_gene: TRBV25-1; abundance: many; CDR3aa: CASTLPGQGAHGEQFF
j_gene: TRBJ2-1; v_gene: TRBV12-3/TRBV12-4; abundance: few; CDR3aa: CASRLAGVRSENEQFF
j_gene: TRBJ1-4; v_gene: TRBV5-1; abundance: many; CDR3aa: CASSPRDGGLEKLFF
j_gene: TRBJ2-4; v_gene: TRBV2; abundance: NA; CDR3aa: CASSGQGAKNIQYF
j_gene: TRBJ2-1; v_gene: TRBV6-2/TRBV6-3; abundance: many; CDR3aa: CASSWGLEVGHEQFF
j_gene: TRBJ2-5; v_gene: TRBV7-8; abundance: NA; CDR3aa: CASSLAPRGSETQYF
j_gene: TRBJ2-5; v_gene: TRBV4-3; abundance: many; CDR3aa: CASSQRLAGEETQYF
j_gene: TRBJ2-7; v_gene: TRBV29-1; abundance: many; CDR3aa: CSVISDRTYEQYF
j_gene: TRBJ2-1; v_gene: TRBV5-5; abundance: many; CDR3aa: CASSQRDGSYNEQFF
j_gene: TRBJ2-1; v_gene: TRBV18; abundance: many; CDR3aa: CASSPPGGGSGGNEQFF
j_gene: TRBJ2-7; v_gene: TRBV5-6; abundance: NA; CDR3aa: CASSFFVQRYEQYF
j_gene: TRBJ2-3; v_gene: TRBV29-1; abundance: many; CDR3aa: CSVAGGRGDTQYF
j_gene: TRBJ2-7; v_gene: TRBV20-1; abundance: many; CDR3aa: CSGVAGAYEQYF
j_gene: TRBJ1-1; v_gene: TRBV10-3; abundance: many; CDR3aa: CAISPIVGADTEAFF
j_gene: TRBJ2-3; v_gene: TRBV5-1; abundance: many; CDR3aa: CASSLRLSLAGGTSTDTQYF
j_gene: TRBJ2-1; v_gene: TRBV5-4; abundance: few; CDR3aa: CASSLGAGGFHNEQFF
j_gene: TRBJ2-7; v_gene: TRBV6-5; abundance: many; CDR3aa: CASSYRPTSSYEQYF
j_gene: TRBJ1-2; v_gene: TRBV20-1; abundance: few; CDR3aa: CSASVGGYTF
j_gene: TRBJ2-1; v_gene: TRBV29-1; abundance: many; CDR3aa: CSGTTVSYNEQFF
j_gene: TRBJ2-1; v_gene: TRBV12-3/TRBV12-4; abundance: NA; CDR3aa: CASTALGSYNEQFF
j_gene: TRBJ1-1; v_gene: TRBV5-1; abundance: few; CDR3aa: CASGSTVNTEAFF
j_gene: TRBJ1-2; v_gene: TRBV12-3/TRBV12-4; abundance: many; CDR3aa: CASSLARVGATF
j_gene: TRBJ2-7; v_gene: TRBV29-1; abundance: many; CDR3aa: CSVGGASYEQYF
j_gene: TRBJ2-1; v_gene: TRBV15; abundance: many; CDR3aa: CATCPDRGHHNEQFF
j_gene: TRBJ2-7; v_gene: TRBV4-3; abundance: many; CDR3aa: CASSPGLAPGYEQYF
j_gene: TRBJ2-3; v_gene: TRBV11-2; abundance: many; CDR3aa: CASSRAPTDTQYF
j_gene: TRBJ2-3; v_gene: TRBV7-9; abundance: many; CDR3aa: CASSLVGGTDTQYF
j_gene: TRBJ1-1; v_gene: TRBV5-1; abundance: many; CDR3aa: CASSLEGPEAFF
j_gene: TRBJ2-5; v_gene: TRBV3-1; abundance: NA; CDR3aa: CASSGEDRETQYF
j_gene: TRBJ2-7; v_gene: TRBV29-1; abundance: many; CDR3aa: CSVGNRGEQYF
j_gene: TRBJ2-5; v_gene: TRBV12-3/TRBV12-4; abundance: NA; CDR3aa: CASSLSSGRSETQYF
j_gene: TRBJ1-3; v_gene: TRBV18; abundance: many; CDR3aa: CASSPSRGGNTIYF
j_gene: TRBJ2-7; v_gene: TRBV19; abundance: NA; CDR3aa: CASSRGGGETYEQYF
j_gene: TRBJ2-1; v_gene: TRBV20-1; abundance: NA; CDR3aa: CSATASGYEQFF
j_gene: TRBJ2-1; v_gene: TRBV24-1; abundance: many; CDR3aa: CATSDGSGLAGGEQFF
j_gene: TRBJ2-7; v_gene: TRBV7-2; abundance: many; CDR3aa: CASNLDLGSYEQYF
j_gene: TRBJ2-3; v_gene: TRBV6-2/TRBV6-3; abundance: NA; CDR3aa: CASSYGRTGTDTQYF
j_gene: TRBJ2-4; v_gene: TRBV4-3; abundance: many; CDR3aa: CASSQDTSGTKNIQYF
j_gene: TRBJ2-1; v_gene: TRBV18; abundance: few; CDR3aa: CASYRTGGDEQFF
j_gene: TRBJ2-7; v_gene: TRBV6-2/TRBV6-3; abundance: many; CDR3aa: CASSFNRDTGSYEQYF
j_gene: TRBJ2-7; v_gene: TRBV10-3; abundance: NA; CDR3aa: CAISERLAGFNEQYF
j_gene: TRBJ1-5; v_gene: TRBV20-1; abundance: many; CDR3aa: CSARLPPSLNQPQHF
j_gene: TRBJ2-7; v_gene: TRBV5-1; abundance: few; CDR3aa: CASSLDHHYEQYF
j_gene: TRBJ1-2; v_gene: TRBV11-2; abundance: few; CDR3aa: CASSLGAGGSGYTF